These T cell receptor beta chains were read from a single sample in a study of human T cells and chemical hapten exposure. In TCRdb, the RACE reads were re-called with MiXCR into one record per CDR3 protein. The sample shows approximately 340,000 distinct CDR3 sequences, 5.5% to 8% of them seen only once. This material consisted of whole blood, taken in connection with sensitization to the hapten diphenylcyclopropenone (DPC). These receptors came from a woman aged 18-29 years with alopecia areata. Some clones in this sample may be carry-over from other donors' samples. Each CDR3 is given with its conserved first and last residue. D genes are given only for firm matches. Clone size is shown for a subset of rows, as once, few, many or a class of expanded clone.

v_call,j_call,clone_size,d_call,cdr3_aa,cdr3_nt
TRBV3-1,TRBJ2-4,NA,NA,CASSHTSSIIQYF,TGTGCCAGCAGCCATACTTCTAGTATCATTCAGTACTTC
TRBV6-1,TRBJ1-1,few,NA,CASSESQGHTEAFF,TGTGCCAGCAGTGAATCGCAGGGCCACACTGAAGCTTTCTTT
TRBV6-2/TRBV6-3,TRBJ1-5,many,TRBD1,CASRIPGTGEIEPQHF,TGTGCCAGCAGAATCCCCGGGACAGGGGAAATTGAGCCCCAGCATTTT
TRBV6-2/TRBV6-3,TRBJ1-5,many,NA,CASSYRRFSNQPQHF,TGTGCCAGCAGTTACAGAAGGTTCAGCAATCAGCCCCAGCATTTT
TRBV11-1,TRBJ2-3,NA,NA,CASSLSRTSPTQYF,TGTGCCAGCAGCTTATCAAGGACCTCACCTACGCAGTATTTT
TRBV18,TRBJ2-3,NA,NA,CASRLDADTQYF,TGTGCCAGCCGTTTGGACGCAGATACGCAGTATTTT
TRBV11-3,TRBJ2-1,NA,NA,CASSLDQGGSGNTNEQFF,TGTGCCAGCAGCTTAGATCAGGGGGGCAGTGGCAATACAAATGAGCAGTTCTTC
TRBV29-1,TRBJ2-7,few,TRBD1,CSTGTGPYEQYF,TGCAGCACTGGGACAGGGCCCTACGAGCAGTACTTC
TRBV10-3,TRBJ1-1,many,NA,CAIRGHLNTEAFF,TGTGCCATCAGGGGACACCTAAACACTGAAGCTTTCTTT
TRBV4-1,TRBJ1-5,NA,NA,CASSQGVTGPNQPQHF,TGCGCCAGCAGCCAAGGTGTAACAGGGCCAAATCAGCCCCAGCATTTT
TRBV20-1,TRBJ1-6,few,NA,CSARDWGADSPLHF,TGCAGTGCTAGAGATTGGGGAGCGGATTCACCCCTCCACTTT
TRBV12-3/TRBV12-4,TRBJ1-3,many,NA,CASTPRLSGNTIYF,TGTGCCAGCACCCCGCGGCTCTCTGGAAACACCATATATTTT
TRBV4-3,TRBJ2-3,many,TRBD2,CASSQEWASGSDTQYF,TGCGCCAGCAGCCAAGAGTGGGCTAGCGGGTCGGATACGCAGTATTTT
TRBV6-5,TRBJ1-5,NA,NA,CAVKSGNQPQHF,TGTGCCGTCAAGAGTGGCAATCAGCCCCAGCATTTT
TRBV9,TRBJ1-2,NA,TRBD1,CASSPRTGPPNYGYTF,TGTGCCAGCAGCCCGCGGACAGGCCCTCCCAACTATGGCTACACCTTC
TRBV6-2/TRBV6-3,TRBJ2-5,many,NA,CASSYLGQQETQYF,TGTGCCAGCAGTTACCTAGGACAGCAAGAGACCCAGTACTTC
TRBV6-6,TRBJ1-5,NA,TRBD1,CASSYRTGDSASNQPQHF,TGTGCCAGCAGTTACCGGACAGGGGATAGCGCTAGCAATCAGCCCCAGCATTTT
TRBV6-6,TRBJ2-7,NA,TRBD1,CASRYKEGAAYEQYF,TGTGCCAGCAGGTACAAAGAGGGGGCGGCCTACGAGCAGTACTTC
TRBV5-1,TRBJ2-2,few,TRBD2,CASRTSGGPSGTGELFF,TGCGCCAGCAGAACTAGCGGCGGGCCAAGTGGCACCGGGGAGCTGTTTTTT
TRBV28,TRBJ2-7,NA,NA,CASSLRPSPYEQYF,TGTGCCAGCAGTTTGCGGCCTTCCCCCTACGAGCAGTACTTC
TRBV6-1,TRBJ2-7,many,NA,CASSEALPTVGIEQYF,TGTGCCAGCAGTGAAGCGCTTCCGACGGTTGGGATCGAGCAGTACTTC
TRBV18,TRBJ2-6,few,NA,CASSPGEFLTGANVLTF,TGTGCCAGCTCACCCGGCGAATTCTTAACTGGGGCCAACGTCCTGACTTTC
TRBV11-2,TRBJ2-7,few,NA,CASSLAVGFSEQYF,TGTGCCAGCAGCTTAGCGGTAGGATTTAGCGAGCAGTACTTC
TRBV20-1,TRBJ1-1,NA,NA,CSAKGPAGAEAFF,TGCAGTGCCAAGGGACCGGCTGGGGCTGAAGCTTTCTTT
TRBV5-1,TRBJ2-5,many,NA,CASSVTGEGETQYF,TGCGCCAGCAGCGTCACAGGGGAGGGAGAGACCCAGTACTTC